These 27 T cell receptor beta chains share one sample of origin, sequenced in a study of blood T cell repertoires in COVID-19. Sequencing used immunoSEQ multiplex PCR; TCRdb keeps in-frame clones, though not all of them. The sample consists of roughly 200,000 clones, around 90% of them appearing once. Sequenced input: PBMCs or T cells enriched from blood (not recorded which). These receptors were collected from a woman in her 30s who had recovered from COVID-19.

This chain connects TRBV4-2 to TRBJ2-7; 11 bases map to TRBD1. V trimming: 1 base; J trimming: 2 bases; junction bases outside the gene matches: 4. The germline CDR1 and CDR2 sequences are LGHNA and YNFKEQ. The length of the CDR3 is 16 residues. The CDR3 DNA follows: TGTGCCAGCAGCCAAGGTTGGGGACAGGGGGCCTACGAGCAGTACTTC. It specifies CASSQGWGQGAYEQYF.

V gene TRBV5-6 combines with J gene TRBJ1-1, with 12 bases matching TRBD1. CDR1 is SGHDT, CDR2 YYEEEE, per germline. The CDR3 covers 14 residues. Trimming took 3 bases from V and 11 from J; bases not matched to a gene: 8. In DNA, the CDR3 is TGTGCCAGCAGCTGGGGGACAGGGGGCGTTTTGGCTTTCTTT. Its translation is CASSWGTGGVLAFF. Based on the CDR3 plus reference TRBV5-6 and TRBJ1-1, the full variable domain is DAGVTQSPTHLIKTRGQQVTLRCSPKSGHDTVSWYQQALGQGPQFIFQYYEEEERQRGNFPDRFSGHQFPNYSSELNVNALLLGDSALYLCASSWGTGGVLAFFGQGTRLTVV.

Here the CDR3 DNA reads TGTGCCACCAGCAGAGGAGGTTCCCGGGAGGGGTATACGCAGTATTTT. As protein: CATSRGGSREGYTQYF. The chain links TRBV15 to TRBJ2-3; 8 bases map to TRBD2. There are 16 residues in the CDR3. J gave up 7 bases and V 1 base, and 10 bases lay outside the gene matches. Germline lookup yields CDR1 LNHNV and CDR2 YYDKDF (reference sequence).

The chain couples TRBV18 to TRBJ1-3, with 7 bases identical to TRBD1. The CDR3 is 13 residues long. Per germline, CDR1 KGHSH and CDR2 LQKENI. V gave up 3 bases and J gave up 4 bases; unmatched junction bases: 0. The CDR3 nucleotides read TGTGCCAGCTCACCGGGACAGGGAAACACCATATATTTT. It yields the protein CASSPGQGNTIYF.

Concerning this clone itself: Other nucleotide sequences in the sample specify the same CDR3. The chain has TRBV4-3 and TRBJ1-3; the match to TRBD1 covers 8 bases. CDR3 size: 15 residues. V lost 2 bases, J lost 2 bases, and 2 bases stayed unmatched. CDR1 is LGHNA, CDR2 YSLEER, per germline. CDR3 DNA: TGCGCCAGCAGCCAAAGACAGGGGACTGGAAACACCATATATTTT. Its protein is CASSQRQGTGNTIYF.

V usage is TRBV27 and J usage is TRBJ2-7, with 10 bases identical to TRBD1. This CDR3 contains 16 residues. The V gene end was trimmed by 3 bases and the J gene end by 7 bases; junction bases not matched to a gene: 12. Germline CDR1 is MNHEY and CDR2 is SMNVEV (reference sequence). CDR3 region: CASSFDRDRGAREQYF. In nucleotides, the CDR3 is TGTGCCAGCAGTTTTGACCGGGACAGGGGTGCGAGGGAGCAGTACTTC.

The J gene is TRBJ2-7, the V gene TRBV6-2 or TRBV6-3; 7 bases line up with TRBD1. The CDR3 extends over 15 amino acids. V shed 5 bases, J shed 0 bases, and the junction held 7 bases outside the gene matches. CDR1 is MNHEY, CDR2 SVGEGT, per germline. Here the CDR3 reads CASSHGQASSYEQYF. The CDR3 DNA follows: TGTGCCAGCAGTCATGGACAGGCCAGCTCCTACGAGCAGTACTTC.

CDR3 sequence: CASSIARASNQPQHF. In nucleotides, the CDR3 is TGTGCCAGTAGTATAGCCAGGGCTAGCAATCAGCCCCAGCATTTT. The chain uses TRBV19 and TRBJ1-5, with a tentative D call TRBD1 (5 bases). Deletions cut 1 base from V and 0 bases from J, with 7 bases between. CDR3 length equals 15 residues. Germline CDR1 reads LNHDA; CDR2 reads SQIVND (reference sequence).

The rearrangement joins TRBV19 to TRBJ1-2; 7 bases fit TRBD1. The CDR3 extends over 12 amino acids. CDR1 and CDR2 (germline): LNHDA, SQIVND (reference sequence). The V segment lost 7 bases and the J segment 5 bases; nucleotides outside the gene matches: 4. CDR3 nucleotides: TGTGCCAGTATGATACAGGGGTATGGCTACACCTTC. Protein: CASMIQGYGYTF. Variable domain in full (rest from reference TRBV19 and TRBJ1-2): DGGITQSPKYLFRKEGQNVTLSCEQNLNHDAMYWYRQDPGQGLRLIYYSQIVNDFQKGDIAEGYSVSREKKESFPLTVTSAQKNPTAFYLCASMIQGYGYTFGSGTRLTVV.

This clone occurred once. This chain links TRBV3-1 (or the pseudogene TRBV3-2) with TRBJ2-5; 9 bases agree with TRBD2. CDR3 length equals 15 residues. The germline CDR1 and CDR2 sequences are LGHDT and YNNKEL (reference sequence). V trimming: 4 bases; J trimming: 5 bases; junction bases outside the gene matches: 8. The CDR3 nucleotides are TGTGCCAGCAGCCTTCGTAGCGGGGGCGGTGAGACCCAGTACTTC. This sequence encodes CASSLRSGGGETQYF.

This clone is a singleton in its sample. CDR3 sequence (DNA): TGTGCCAGCAGCTTGACAGGGTATGAGCAGTTCTTC. Translated: CASSLTGYEQFF. This chain joins TRBV7-2 and TRBJ2-1, with 7 positions matching TRBD1. The CDR3 is 12 amino acids. The trim removed 3 bases at V and 8 bases at J, leaving 1 base unmatched. From germline, CDR1 is SGHTA and CDR2 FQGNSA.

V and J are TRBV11-2 and TRBJ1-6, with D possibly being TRBD1 (6 bases). Trimming pared 2 bases from V and 10 bases from J, leaving 15 bases between. This CDR3 contains 15 residues. Germline CDR1 and CDR2: SGHAT and FQNNGV. The CDR3 is CASSLLVRGRSPLHF. Written as DNA, the CDR3 is TGTGCCAGCAGCTTACTTGTCAGGGGAAGGTCACCCCTCCACTTT.

The V gene is TRBV4-1, the J gene TRBJ1-3; tentative D call: TRBD1 (5 bases). From germline, CDR1 is MGHRA and CDR2 YSYEKL. CDR3 length equals 14 residues. V lost 0 bases, J lost 7 bases, and 10 bases lay in between. The CDR3 DNA reads as TGCGCCAGCAGCCAAGACAGGGTGGGGAACACCATATATTTT. It yields the protein CASSQDRVGNTIYF.

The J gene is TRBJ1-6, the V gene TRBV10-3, with D possibly matching TRBD1 (5 bases). Germline CDR1 reads ENHRY; CDR2 reads SYGVKD. CDR3 length: 14 amino acids. The germline V and J ends were trimmed by 10 bases and 4 bases, with 14 bases remaining between them. In DNA form, the CDR3 reads TGTGCCACCGCCCCGGAGGGGTATAATTCACCCCTCCACTTT. Translating gives CATAPEGYNSPLHF.

CDR3 residues: CASSQDEAGTSAEQFF. The CDR3 nucleotides are TGTGCCAGCAGCCAAGATGAGGCCGGGACTAGCGCTGAGCAGTTCTTC. The gene calls are TRBV3-1 (or the pseudogene TRBV3-2) and TRBJ2-1; 10 bases agree with TRBD2. The CDR3 spans 16 residues. J gave up 9 bases and V 0 bases, and 8 bases lay outside the gene matches. From germline, CDR1 is LGHDT and CDR2 YNNKEL (reference sequence).

The rearrangement links TRBV10-3 to TRBJ2-7; the match to TRBD2 covers 7 bases. CDR1 ENHRY and CDR2 SYGVKD come from the germline V gene. This CDR3 has 13 residues. V trimming: 5 bases; J trimming: 5 bases; junction bases outside the gene matches: 6. For the CDR3, the DNA is TGTGCCATCAGTCCAGCGGGGCTCGACGAGCAGTACTTC. Translating it yields CAISPAGLDEQYF.

The rearrangement joins TRBV6-5 to TRBJ1-2; 8 nucleotides align to TRBD1. Trimming removed 0 bases from V and 4 bases from J; junction bases left unmatched: 4. The germline CDR1 and CDR2 sequences are MNHEY and SVGAGI. The CDR3 has 15 amino acids. CDR3 amino acids: CASSYSDRGLYGYTF. The CDR3 DNA reads as TGTGCCAGCAGTTACTCAGACAGGGGACTCTATGGCTACACCTTC.

Only one count was recorded for this clone. The gene calls are TRBV18 and TRBJ2-5; 9 bases map to TRBD2. Germline trimming cut 2 bases from V and 5 bases from J; bases unmatched to any gene: 6. The CDR3 loop spans 15 amino acids. The germline V gene has CDR1 KGHSH and CDR2 LQKENI. CDR3 sequence (DNA): TGTGCCAGCTCACCAAACCGACTAGCGGCGGAGACCCAGTACTTC. Its protein product is CASSPNRLAAETQYF.

The chain recombines TRBV7-2 with TRBJ1-2; TRBD1 is a possible D gene (6 bases). The germline V gene encodes CDR1 SGHTA and CDR2 FQGNSA. This CDR3 region has 15 residues. V lost 2 bases, J lost 4 bases, and 14 bases lay in between. The DNA of the CDR3 is TGTGCCAGCAGCTTACAGGGGACGCAGGCCTATGGCTACACCTTC. Translated: CASSLQGTQAYGYTF.

This chain links TRBV15 with TRBJ2-7, with TRBD2 as a possible D gene (7 bases). The CDR3 consists of 14 residues. Germline V gene data show CDR1 as LNHNV and CDR2 as YYDKDF (reference sequence). The V end was cut by 0 bases, the J end by 4 bases, with 10 bases between. The CDR3 nucleotides are TGTGCCACCAGCAGAGAACAGGGAGGGTACGAGCAGTACTTC. This sequence encodes CATSREQGGYEQYF.

The chain carries TRBV9 and TRBJ1-3; 11 positions match TRBD1. The germline CDR1 and CDR2 sequences are SGDLS and YYNGEE. The V gene end was trimmed by 3 bases and the J gene end by 0 bases; junction bases not matched to a gene: 5. The CDR3 spans 17 residues. The DNA for the CDR3 is TGTGCCAGCAGCGCACTGGACAGGGGGCCCTCTGGAAACACCATATATTTT. It yields the protein CASSALDRGPSGNTIYF.

This clone showed up just a few times. The rearrangement links TRBV4-3 to TRBJ2-5, with a weak D call TRBD2 (7 bases). Trimming took off 1 base at V and 4 bases at J, with 13 bases between the two ends. CDR1 and CDR2 (germline): LGHNA, YSLEER. This CDR3 has 15 residues. The CDR3 bases are TGCGCCAGCAGCCAAGTGGGGGGGCCGGGAGAGACCCAGTACTTC. It is translated as CASSQVGGPGETQYF.

In DNA, the CDR3 is TGTGCCAGCAGGCCCCCGGGACAGGGGGGTTCACCCCTCCACTTT. This encodes CASRPPGQGGSPLHF. The rearrangement links TRBV7-2 to TRBJ1-6; TRBD1 aligns across 11 bases. J was trimmed by 9 bases and V by 6 bases; bases with no gene match: 7. This CDR3 comprises 15 residues. The germline gives CDR1 SGHTA, CDR2 FQGNSA.

This rearrangement joins TRBV13 to TRBJ1-3; D may be TRBD1 (6 bases). The CDR3 runs 14 residues. Germline V gives CDR1 PRHDT, CDR2 FYEKMQ (reference sequence). Deletions cut 5 bases from V and 4 bases from J, with 12 bases between. The CDR3 sequence: CASSEGGRGNTIYF. The CDR3, as DNA: TGTGCCAGCAGCGAGGGGGGGAGAGGAAACACCATATATTTT.

This chain connects TRBV15 to TRBJ2-7; 7 bases fit TRBD1. CDR1 and CDR2 from the germline V gene are LNHNV and YYDKDF (reference sequence). Losses at the gene ends were 5 bases for V and 0 bases for J; bases not matched to a gene: 1. The CDR3 is 13 residues long. CDR3 amino acids: CATSGTDSYEQYF. DNA of the CDR3: TGTGCCACCAGCGGGACAGACTCCTACGAGCAGTACTTC.

CDR3 sequence: CASSLGGNYEQYF. The CDR3 DNA sequence: TGTGCCAGCAGCTTAGGAGGTAACTACGAGCAGTACTTC. This chain connects TRBV11-1 to TRBJ2-7, with D uncertain. This CDR3 contains 13 residues. Trimming shortened V by 1 base and J by 3 bases, and 7 bases separated the two germline ends. The germline gives CDR1 SGHAT, CDR2 FQDESV (reference sequence).

The rearrangement joins TRBV6-1 to TRBJ1-5; 9 nucleotides align to TRBD1. This CDR3 has 19 residues. Trimming removed 0 bases from V and 6 bases from J; junction bases left unmatched: 15. Germline lookup yields CDR1 MNHNS and CDR2 SASEGT. This CDR3 is CASSEANRGPDGWCQPQHF. The CDR3 nucleotides are TGTGCCAGCAGTGAAGCGAACAGGGGGCCTGACGGGTGGTGTCAGCCCCAGCATTTT.